This TCR beta chain came from a study of cytomegalovirus exposure and HLA in healthy donors. Study-wide results and limits: In vitro, a few CMV-associated chains proved specific for CMV antigens.

The germline CDR1 and CDR2 sequences are MDHEN and SYDVKM. The CDR3 length is 13 residues. The V gene end was trimmed by 6 bases and the J gene end by 4 bases; junction bases not matched to a gene: 5. This clone was seen only a few times. Its matching antigen is unknown. Clones were sequenced by immunoSEQ multiplex PCR, and TCRdb holds only the in-frame ones, with some missing. The table shows just under 150,000 clones, with approximately 90% occurring only once. The chain uses TRBV28 and TRBJ2-7; 8 bases agree with TRBD1. The sequencing input was PBMCs. The source of this sequence is a man in his late teens or twenties in good health and CMV-seropositive. CDR3 sequence: CASRDRVTYEQYF. In DNA form, the CDR3 reads TGTGCCAGCAGGGACAGGGTAACGTACGAGCAGTACTTC.